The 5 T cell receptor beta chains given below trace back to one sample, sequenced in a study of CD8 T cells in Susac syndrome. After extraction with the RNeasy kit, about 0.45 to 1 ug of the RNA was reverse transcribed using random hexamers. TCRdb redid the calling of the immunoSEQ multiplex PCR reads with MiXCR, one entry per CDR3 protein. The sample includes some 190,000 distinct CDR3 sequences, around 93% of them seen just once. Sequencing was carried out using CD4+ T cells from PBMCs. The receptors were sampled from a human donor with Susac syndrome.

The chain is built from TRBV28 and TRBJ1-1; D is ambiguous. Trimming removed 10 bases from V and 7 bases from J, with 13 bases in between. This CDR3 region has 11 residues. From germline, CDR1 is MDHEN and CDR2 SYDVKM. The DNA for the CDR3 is TGTGCCACATCAACAGTTGTTGAAGCTTTCTTT. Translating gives CATSTVVEAFF.

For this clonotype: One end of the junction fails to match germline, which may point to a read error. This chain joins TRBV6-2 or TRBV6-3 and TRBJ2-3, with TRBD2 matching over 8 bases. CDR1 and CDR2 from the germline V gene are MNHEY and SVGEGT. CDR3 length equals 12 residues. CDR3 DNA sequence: TGTGCCAGCAGTTACCCGGGACTAGATCCCTTTTTT. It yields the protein CASSYPGLDPFF.

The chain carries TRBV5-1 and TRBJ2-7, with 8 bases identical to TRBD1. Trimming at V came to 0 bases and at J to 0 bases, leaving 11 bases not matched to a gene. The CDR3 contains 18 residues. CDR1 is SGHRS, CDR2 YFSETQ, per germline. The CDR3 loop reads CASSLERQGTRVSYEQYF. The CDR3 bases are TGCGCCAGCAGCTTGGAGAGACAGGGGACGCGAGTCTCCTACGAGCAGTACTTC.

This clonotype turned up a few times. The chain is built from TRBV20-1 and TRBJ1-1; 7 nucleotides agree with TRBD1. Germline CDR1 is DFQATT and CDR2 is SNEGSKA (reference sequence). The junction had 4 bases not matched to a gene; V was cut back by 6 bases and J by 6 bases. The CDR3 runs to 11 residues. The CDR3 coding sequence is TGCAGTGCCGCAGGGGGGCCTGAAGCTTTCTTT. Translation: CSAAGGPEAFF.

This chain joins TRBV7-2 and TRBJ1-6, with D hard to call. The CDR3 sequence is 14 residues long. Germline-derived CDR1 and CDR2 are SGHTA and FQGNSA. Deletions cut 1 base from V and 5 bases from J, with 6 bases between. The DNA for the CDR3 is TGTGCCAGCAGCTTAGGCCAGCATAATTCACCCCTCCACTTT. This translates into CASSLGQHNSPLHF.